These 25 T cell receptor beta chains were all obtained from the same sample, sequenced in a study of shared clonotypes between healthy human individuals. TCRdb's copy holds only in-frame clones and misses some; the assay was immunoSEQ multiplex PCR. The sample records 950,000 to 1,100,000 clones, around four fifths being singletons. Material: memory CD4+ T cells sorted from blood. Indicated subset: CD45RA-negative fraction. These receptors were taken from a young man in good health.

This clone was seen a handful of times. This chain links TRBV6-5 with TRBJ2-2, with TRBD1 matching over 9 bases. The CDR3 is 14 residues long. V shed 11 bases and J 1 base; nucleotides not matched to a gene: 5. CDR1 is MNHEY and CDR2 is SVGAGI in the germline V gene. This CDR3 is CAAGQGLNTGELFF. In DNA, the CDR3 is TGTGCCGCAGGACAGGGGTTGAACACCGGGGAGCTGTTTTTT.

The CDR3 DNA sequence: TGTGCCAGCAAGCCGGGACAGGGGGCGGGCAATGAGCAGTTCTTC. The encoded protein is CASKPGQGAGNEQFF. The chain employs TRBV7-2 and TRBJ2-1; TRBD1 matches 12 bases. Per the germline V gene, CDR1 is SGHTA and CDR2 is FQGNSA. The CDR3 has 15 amino acids. The V gene end was trimmed by 7 bases and the J gene end by 6 bases; junction bases not matched to a gene: 7.

This rearrangement joins TRBV6-6 to TRBJ1-3; D perhaps matches TRBD1 (5 bases). This CDR3 is 12 amino acids long. Between the trimmed V and J ends, which lost 7 bases and 4 bases, there was a span of 8 bases. Germline CDR1 reads MNHNY; CDR2 reads SVGAGI (reference sequence). The CDR3 spells CASTGVGNTIYF. CDR3 sequence (DNA): TGTGCCAGCACGGGGGTGGGAAACACCATATATTTT.

The chain employs TRBV30 and TRBJ1-6, with D possibly being TRBD1 (5 bases). CDR3 size: 14 residues. Trimming shortened V by 2 bases and J by 7 bases, and 12 bases separated the two germline ends. Germline CDR1 reads GTSNPN; CDR2 reads SVGIG (reference sequence). CDR3 nucleotides: TGTGCCTGGAGTACCTTATCAGGGAATTCACCCCTCCACTTT. As protein: CAWSTLSGNSPLHF.

To note about this clone: Since a much larger clone is just one base distant, this may be a read error. The V gene is TRBV2, the J gene TRBJ1-1; possibly TRBD1 for D (6 bases). The CDR3 is 13 residues long. Germline V gene lookup returns CDR1 SNHLY and CDR2 FYNNEI. V was shortened by 5 bases and J by 1 base, with 8 bases between the two germline ends. The CDR3: CASSQQGNTEAFF. As DNA, the CDR3 is TGTGCCAGCAGTCAACAGGGGAACACTGAAGCTTTCTTT. The full variable domain, with the rest looked up from reference TRBV2 and TRBJ1-1, is EPEVTQTPSHQVTQMGQEVILRCVPISNHLYFYWYRQILGQKVEFLVSFYNNEISEKSEIFDDQFSVERPDGSNFTLKIRSTKLEDSAMYFCASSQQGNTEAFFGQGTRLTVV.

This clone has at least ten counts. The rearrangement links TRBV2 to TRBJ1-4, with D maybe TRBD1 (6 bases). Trimming pared 7 bases from V and 1 base from J, leaving 10 bases between. CDR3 length equals 14 residues. CDR1 and CDR2 (germline): SNHLY, FYNNEI. CDR3 loop: CASIKDRTNEKLFF. Written as DNA, the CDR3 is TGTGCCAGCATAAAGGACAGAACTAATGAAAAACTGTTTTTT.

Only a few counts were recorded for this clone. The chain couples TRBV6-5 to TRBJ1-2, with 7 bases lining up with TRBD1. Per germline, CDR1 MNHEY and CDR2 SVGAGI. V lost 0 bases to trimming and J lost 2 bases; unmatched junction nucleotides: 0. CDR3 length equals 14 residues. CDR3 sequence reads: CASSYSGQNYGYTF. In nucleotides, the CDR3 is TGTGCCAGCAGTTACTCGGGACAGAACTATGGCTACACCTTC.

The gene calls are TRBV28 and TRBJ1-1, with 7 bases identical to TRBD1. The CDR3 extends over 14 amino acids. V lost 6 bases and J lost 0; bases outside the gene matches: 4. Germline assignment: CDR1 MDHEN and CDR2 SYDVKM. The CDR3 region is CASSQGGMNTEAFF. Here the CDR3 DNA reads TGTGCCAGCAGCCAGGGGGGTATGAACACTGAAGCTTTCTTT.

This CDR3 reads CASSIRRLNTDTQYF. The CDR3 bases are TGTGCCAGTAGTATAAGGCGACTTAACACAGATACGCAGTATTTT. The chain links TRBV19 to TRBJ2-3; no definite D call. The germline CDR1 and CDR2 sequences are LNHDA and SQIVND (reference sequence). Trimming took off 2 bases at V and 2 bases at J, with 11 bases between the two ends. CDR3 size: 15 residues.

The CDR3 DNA sequence: TGTGCCAGCAGTTACCGGGGCACTAACAATGAGCAGTTCTTC. This codes for CASSYRGTNNEQFF. This rearrangement joins TRBV7-9 to TRBJ2-1; perhaps D is TRBD1 or TRBD2 (5 bases each). This CDR3 is 14 amino acids long. Germline assignment: CDR1 SEHNR and CDR2 FQNEAQ (reference sequence). Trimming removed 6 bases from V and 5 bases from J, with 14 bases in between.

The rearrangement joins TRBV19 to TRBJ2-1, with D tentatively TRBD1 or TRBD2 (5 bases each). This CDR3 contains 15 residues. The V gene's germline CDR1 is LNHDA and CDR2 SQIVND (reference sequence). Trimming removed 1 base from V and 1 base from J, with 8 bases in between. CDR3 sequence reads: CASSIGGGSYNEQFF. The CDR3 region has the DNA TGTGCCAGTAGTATAGGGGGCGGGTCCTACAATGAGCAGTTCTTC.

The V call is TRBV18, the J call TRBJ1-5, with D maybe TRBD1 (6 bases). The CDR3 is 16 amino acids. V was cut by 5 bases and J by 4 bases, with 18 bases left in between. Germline V gene sequence: CDR1 KGHSH, CDR2 LQKENI. In nucleotides, the CDR3 is TGTGCCAGCTCAGGAGGGACACCGTCAACTAATCAGCCCCAGCATTTT. Its protein product is CASSGGTPSTNQPQHF.

V gene TRBV16 combines with J gene TRBJ1-2; 8 bases are a match to TRBD1. V shed 6 bases, J shed 8 bases, and the junction held 8 bases outside the gene matches. The CDR3 extends over 13 amino acids. Germline-derived CDR1 and CDR2 are KGHSY and FQNENV. This CDR3 is CASSPDRGNGYTF. CDR3 DNA sequence: TGTGCCAGCAGTCCAGACAGGGGCAACGGCTACACCTTC.

The chain uses TRBV27 and TRBJ2-2; D remains unclear. Trimming pared 3 bases from V and 1 base from J, leaving 6 bases between. Germline V gene lookup returns CDR1 MNHEY and CDR2 SMNVEV (reference sequence). The CDR3 is made up of 14 amino acids. The CDR3 DNA reads TGTGCCAGCAGTTTGTGGGAGAACACCGGGGAGCTGTTTTTT. It encodes CASSLWENTGELFF.

The J gene is TRBJ2-3, the V gene TRBV28; 11 nucleotides match TRBD2. This CDR3 is 15 amino acids long. The junction had 3 bases not matched to a gene; V was cut back by 2 bases and J by 5 bases. The V gene's germline CDR1 is MDHEN and CDR2 SYDVKM. The CDR3 sequence is CASSLELAGVDTQYF. CDR3 nucleotides: TGTGCCAGCAGTTTAGAACTAGCGGGAGTAGATACGCAGTATTTT.

This clone has only one observation. V usage is TRBV5-1 and J usage is TRBJ2-1; 9 bases match TRBD2. After removal of 3 bases from V and 2 bases from J, the junction contained 6 bases not matched to a gene. Germline V CDR1 and CDR2: SGHRS, YFSETQ. This CDR3 is built from 16 residues. The CDR3 nucleotides are TGCGCCAGCAGCTCAGCTAGCGGGACTGCCTACAATGAGCAGTTCTTC. It translates to CASSSASGTAYNEQFF. The full variable domain, its missing parts supplied by reference TRBV5-1 and TRBJ2-1, is KAGVTQTPRYLIKTRGQQVTLSCSPISGHRSVSWYQQTPGQGLQFLFEYFSETQRNKGNFPGRFSGRQFSNSRSEMNVSTLELGDSALYLCASSSASGTAYNEQFFGPGTRLTVL.

V and J are TRBV4-3 and TRBJ2-2, with D unresolved. The germline V gene has CDR1 LGHNA and CDR2 YSLEER. Trimming took 2 bases from V and 7 from J, leaving 14 bases between them. The CDR3 length is 15 residues. The CDR3 here is CASSQKSLGIGELFF. The CDR3 DNA reads as TGCGCCAGCAGCCAAAAATCCCTTGGAATCGGGGAGCTGTTTTTT.

The chain joins TRBV2 to TRBJ2-3; 7 bases match TRBD1. Germline loops: CDR1 SNHLY, CDR2 FYNNEI. V dropped 4 bases and J dropped 14; count of bases not matched to a gene: 6. The CDR3 consists of 11 residues. DNA for the CDR3: TGTGCCAGCAGTGCAGGGACAGAGCCGTATTTT. Encoded protein: CASSAGTEPYF.

The V call is TRBV6-6, the J call TRBJ2-3; D may be TRBD2 (5 bases). Germline CDR1 MNHNY, CDR2 SVGAGI (reference sequence). Trimming cost V 6 bases and J 2 bases, with 12 bases left between them. This CDR3 is built from 14 residues. This CDR3 reads CASSPEGPTDTQYF. The CDR3 nucleotides are TGTGCCAGCAGCCCTGAGGGTCCCACAGATACGCAGTATTTT.

J is TRBJ1-5 and V is TRBV7-9; D uncertain. This CDR3 contains 14 residues. Germline V lookup: CDR1 SEHNR, CDR2 FQNEAQ (reference sequence). Trimming cost V 5 bases and J 2 bases, with 10 bases left between them. The CDR3 DNA is TGTGCCAGCAGCCGGGATGGAGGCAATCAGCCCCAGCATTTT. Protein: CASSRDGGNQPQHF.

This clone has more than one count but fewer than ten. The rearrangement links TRBV28 to TRBJ2-1; maybe TRBD2 (6 bases). V lost 3 bases, J lost 10 bases, and 10 bases lay in between. Germline CDR1 is MDHEN and CDR2 is SYDVKM. CDR3 size: 12 residues. CDR3 residues: CASSFDRGEQFF. The CDR3 DNA reads TGTGCCAGCAGTTTCGATCGGGGGGAGCAGTTCTTC.

The rearrangement links TRBV20-1 to TRBJ1-2; D ambiguous. Germline-derived CDR1 and CDR2 are DFQATT and SNEGSKA (reference sequence). The CDR3 is made up of 9 amino acids. The CDR3 coding sequence is TGCACGCCTCGGACTGGCTACACCTTC. Translating it yields CTPRTGYTF.

The genes are TRBV28 and TRBJ1-4; maybe TRBD1 (6 bases). Germline CDR1 and CDR2: MDHEN and SYDVKM. Trimming left V 3 bases short and J 2 bases short, with 16 bases between. This CDR3 has 17 residues. The CDR3, as DNA: TGTGCCAGCAGTTTGGGGGCGGTCGACAGGACTAATGAAAAACTGTTTTTT. Translation gives CASSLGAVDRTNEKLFF.

The rearrangement joins TRBV10-3 to TRBJ2-7, with 7 bases matching TRBD2. From germline, CDR1 is ENHRY and CDR2 SYGVKD. CDR3 length: 17 amino acids. The CDR3 protein is CLPPGPLGLRTIYEQYF. CDR3 in DNA: TGTCTTCCCCCAGGTCCCTTGGGACTAAGAACCATCTACGAGCAGTACTTC.

This clone has a handful of counts. The genes are TRBV5-1 and TRBJ1-4; D is unresolved. CDR3 size: 16 residues. The ends were cut back, 4 bases at V and 0 bases at J, with 13 bases in the middle. Germline CDR1 reads SGHRS; CDR2 reads YFSETQ. As DNA, the CDR3 is TGCGCCAGCAGCCCGGTGGAAAGGACAACTAATGAAAAACTGTTTTTT. Its translation is CASSPVERTTNEKLFF.